This is a list of T cell receptor beta chains from one sample in a study of early T cells in non-severe SARS-CoV-2 infection. In TCRdb, the 5' RACE reads were re-called with MiXCR into one record per CDR3 protein. The data contain some 27,000 distinct CDR3 sequences, roughly 5% of them seen just once; the ten biggest clones take up around an eighth. Sequencing used whole blood. These receptors originate from an adult who was a healthcare worker with PCR-confirmed SARS-CoV-2 infection or an uninfected control (not recorded which). Each CDR3 is given with its conserved first and last residue. The D gene is left open where the match is weak. Clone size is given for some rows only: seen once, a few or many times, or a class if the clone is expanded.

J,V,size,D,DNA,CDR3
TRBJ2-1,TRBV28,many,-,TGTGCCAGCAGTTTTGGATCCAGGACAGAGCTAACATACAATGAGCAGTTCTTC,CASSFGSRTELTYNEQFF
TRBJ2-3,TRBV30,many,TRBD2,TGTGCCTGGAGACGGAGCGGGAGTCTAGGGGCAGATACGCAGTATTTT,CAWRRSGSLGADTQYF
TRBJ2-7,TRBV7-9,many,TRBD1,TGTGCCAGCAGCTCATCGACAGGGGGGGACGAGCAGTACTTC,CASSSSTGGDEQYF
TRBJ2-3,TRBV28,many,TRBD2,TGTGCCAGCACCCTCTGGGGGACTACCACAGATACGCAGTATTTT,CASTLWGTTTDTQYF
TRBJ1-5,TRBV7-8,many,-,TGTGCCAGCAGCTTAGGGAGGTTTTTTGGCAATCAGCCCCAGCATTTT,CASSLGRFFGNQPQHF
TRBJ2-5,TRBV29-1,many,TRBD1,TGCAGCGTTCCCGACAGGGTAGAAGAGACCCAGTACTTC,CSVPDRVEETQYF
TRBJ1-4,TRBV20-1,many,-,TGCAGTGCTCCTCCGACCGGGACGGTTAATGAAAAACTGTTTTTT,CSAPPTGTVNEKLFF
TRBJ2-7,TRBV29-1,few,-,TGCAGCGCCGGGAAATTAAACTCCTACGAGCAGTACTTC,CSAGKLNSYEQYF
TRBJ2-3,TRBV9,-,TRBD1,TGTGCCAGCAGACCAGAGGGACAGGGGGCAGATACGCAGTATTTT,CASRPEGQGADTQYF
TRBJ1-6,TRBV5-1,many,-,TGCGCCAGCAGCTTGGGACGTCTGGGAAGTAATTCACCCCTCCACTTT,CASSLGRLGSNSPLHF
TRBJ2-2,TRBV18,many,-,TGTGCCAGCTCACCAATCCGGGAGTCCGGGGAGCTGTTTTTT,CASSPIRESGELFF
TRBJ1-5,TRBV6-1,many,TRBD1,TGTGCCAGCAGTGAGCATAGGGGGCCGAATCAGCCCCAGCATTTT,CASSEHRGPNQPQHF
TRBJ1-1,TRBV7-2,-,-,TGTGCCAGCAGTTCCTTTTTCGGGGGTACTGAAGCTTTCTTT,CASSSFFGGTEAFF
TRBJ2-3,TRBV7-7,many,TRBD2,TGTGCTAGCAGCCCCCTGGCGGGGGGCACAGATACGCAGTATTTT,CASSPLAGGTDTQYF
TRBJ2-1,TRBV6-1,many,-,TGTGCCAGCAGTGAAGAGATAACGGGGAATGAGCAGTTCTTC,CASSEEITGNEQFF
TRBJ2-5,TRBV2,many,-,TGTGCCAGCACGTTGGAGACCCAGTACTTC,CASTLETQYF
TRBJ1-5,TRBV5-1,many,-,TGCGCCAGCAGCTTGGCCGGAGGGGCTCGACAGCCCCAGCATTTT,CASSLAGGARQPQHF
TRBJ2-1,TRBV18,many,-,TGTGCCAGCTCACCACCGGACCCTCCGGGGGAGCAGTTCTTC,CASSPPDPPGEQFF
TRBJ1-6,TRBV7-9,many,-,TGTGCCAGCAGCCCAGCGTGGGGTGCCAATTCACCCCTCCACTTT,CASSPAWGANSPLHF
TRBJ2-3,TRBV28,many,TRBD2,TGTGCCAGCAGTCGTAGCGGGAGGGATATAGATACGCAGTATTTT,CASSRSGRDIDTQYF
TRBJ2-7,TRBV20-1,many,TRBD2,TGCAGTGCTAGTAAGGCAGCGGGGACCTACGAGCAGTACTTC,CSASKAAGTYEQYF
TRBJ2-2,TRBV28,many,-,TGTGCCAGCAACCCCGGGACACCGAACACCGGGGAGCTGTTTTTT,CASNPGTPNTGELFF
TRBJ2-7,TRBV4-1,many,-,TGCGCCAGCAGCCAAGATCCGTCGGCCCTTGGGGTCGAGCAGTACTTC,CASSQDPSALGVEQYF
TRBJ2-2,TRBV6-5,many,TRBD2,TGTGCCTGCGGGAGCTTCTGGCACACCGGGGAGCTGTTTTTT,CACGSFWHTGELFF
TRBJ1-2,TRBV3-1,few,-,TGTGCCAGCACCTCTCCAGGGGTGAGCTACACCTTC,CASTSPGVSYTF
TRBJ2-3,TRBV11-2,many,-,TGTGCCAGCAGGAAAATCCCAAATACGCAGTATTTT,CASRKIPNTQYF
TRBJ2-1,TRBV7-2,many,TRBD1,TGTGCCAGCAGCTTAGGGACAGGGTTCCCCAATGAGCAGTTCTTC,CASSLGTGFPNEQFF
TRBJ2-4,TRBV27,-,TRBD1,TGTGCCAGCAGTCCAATTACAGGGGGCGCGATGCAAAAAAACATTCAGTACTTC,CASSPITGGAMQKNIQYF
TRBJ2-1,TRBV10-3,-,TRBD2,TGTGCCATCAGCGCGGGAGGGGCAAGCAATGAGCAGTTCTTC,CAISAGGASNEQFF
TRBJ1-6,TRBV20-1,many,TRBD1,TGCAGTGCTAGACCCCAGACAGGGGGTATGTCACCCCTCCACTTT,CSARPQTGGMSPLHF
TRBJ2-7,TRBV7-9,many,-,TGTGCCAGCAGCCCCGGGACGGTATACGAGCAGTACTTC,CASSPGTVYEQYF
TRBJ2-5,TRBV29-1,many,-,TGCAGCGTTGAAGTTCAACAAGAGACCCAGTACTTC,CSVEVQQETQYF
TRBJ1-1,TRBV12-2,many,-,TGTGCAAGTCGCTTAGGGCCTGGGACAGGGGAGAACACTGAAGCTTTCTTT,CASRLGPGTGENTEAFF
TRBJ1-5,TRBV6-1,few,-,TGTGCCAGCAGTGAAGGCGGTATAGACAATCAGCCCCAGCATTTT,CASSEGGIDNQPQHF
TRBJ2-7,TRBV10-2,many,-,TGCGCCAGCAGTGAGTCGACCGGGAACGAGCAGTACTTC,CASSESTGNEQYF
TRBJ2-2,TRBV20-1,many,TRBD1,TGCAGTGCTAGAGACGGAAGGACAGGGACGAACACCGGGGAGCTGTTTTTT,CSARDGRTGTNTGELFF
TRBJ2-3,TRBV7-8,many,TRBD2,TGTGCCAGCAGCTTGACTAGCGGGACCAAAACGCAGTATTTT,CASSLTSGTKTQYF
TRBJ2-1,TRBV6-6,few,-,TGTGCCAGCACCCCCGGATGGCAGCAAAATGAGCAGTTCTTC,CASTPGWQQNEQFF
TRBJ2-1,TRBV7-9,few,TRBD2,TGTGCCAGCAGGGTTAACGAGCGGGAGGGCCTAGACAATGAGCAGTTCTTC,CASRVNEREGLDNEQFF
TRBJ2-2,TRBV5-4,many,-,TGTGCCAGCTGCCTCGGGGAAGCCCCTGAGGGGGAGCTGTTTTTT,CASCLGEAPEGELFF
TRBJ2-5,TRBV13,many,TRBD2,TGTGCCAGCAGCTCGACTAGCGGGGGGCCGGAGAAGACCCAGTACTTC,CASSSTSGGPEKTQYF
TRBJ1-5,TRBV2,many,TRBD1,TGTGCCAGCAGGACAGGGCTTAGCAATCAGCCCCAGCATTTT,CASRTGLSNQPQHF
TRBJ2-2,TRBV27,few,-,TGTGCCAGCAGTTCCCTCCGATTCGACAGGACCAACACCGGGGAGCTGTTTTTT,CASSSLRFDRTNTGELFF
TRBJ2-3,TRBV4-1,many,TRBD1,TGCGCCAGCAGCCAATTATCACAGGGGGAAGATACGCAGTATTTT,CASSQLSQGEDTQYF
TRBJ2-2,TRBV30,many,-,TGTGCCTGGATCGCCCAGGTACCCGGGGAGCTGTTTTTT,CAWIAQVPGELFF
TRBJ2-1,TRBV10-3,-,TRBD1,TGTGCCAACCGACAGGGGAATGAGCAGTTCTTC,CANRQGNEQFF
TRBJ2-7,TRBV9,many,TRBD2,TGTGCCAGCACCCGAGGTAGCGGGACATACTACGAGCAGTACTTC,CASTRGSGTYYEQYF
TRBJ1-2,TRBV19,medium-sized,-,TGTGCCACCCGACCAGGGGCCGGGTATGGCTACACCTTC,CATRPGAGYGYTF
TRBJ2-3,TRBV29-1,-,-,TGCAGCGCCACGGCCAGTCGTATGGATACGCAGTATTTT,CSATASRMDTQYF
TRBJ1-1,TRBV29-1,-,TRBD1,TGCAGCGTTGAGGGGACAGATACCACTGAAGCTTTCTTT,CSVEGTDTTEAFF
TRBJ1-4,TRBV7-8,many,-,TGTGCCAGCAGCTTAGGGACAGCCGAAAAACTGTTTTTT,CASSLGTAEKLFF
TRBJ2-5,TRBV9,many,TRBD2,TGTGCCAGCAGCATCAGCGGGGGGCAAGAGACCCAGTACTTC,CASSISGGQETQYF
TRBJ2-3,TRBV5-4,many,-,TGTGCCAGCAGCTCCGGAGGCAGAAGGTCGGATACGCAGTATTTT,CASSSGGRRSDTQYF